Each of the 7 T cell receptor beta chains below was sequenced from the same sample in a study of neoadjuvant anti-PD-1 for oral cavity cancer. Method: immunoSEQ multiplex PCR; TCRdb's copy keeps in-frame clones and lacks some. The repertoire consists of about 5,700 clones, with about 61% occurring once and the leading ten covering 8% to 8.5%. Sequencing used tumor tissue, obtained before nivolumab (anti-PD-1) treatment. All receptors come from a person between 35 and 79 years old with oral cavity squamous cell carcinoma.

This clone has just a few counts. The chain uses TRBV7-3 and TRBJ2-6; possibly TRBD2 for D (6 bases). The CDR3 runs 15 residues. Trimming left V 2 bases short and J 4 bases short, with 9 bases between. The germline V gene has CDR1 SGHTA and CDR2 FQGTGA. For the CDR3, the DNA is TGTGCCAGCAGCTTACAGGGACTCGGGGCCAACGTCCTGACTTTC. It codes for CASSLQGLGANVLTF.

V and J are TRBV5-1 and TRBJ2-7, with unresolved D. This CDR3 is 17 amino acids long. The V gene lost 7 bases and the J gene lost 0 bases, with 23 bases spanning the gap. Germline V gives CDR1 SGHRS, CDR2 YFSETQ. CDR3 region: CASSPALQSTSSYEQYF. The CDR3 DNA is TGCGCCAGCTCCCCGGCTCTACAGAGCACCTCCTCCTACGAGCAGTACTTC.

This clone qualifies as large. This rearrangement joins TRBV15 to TRBJ2-5; D might be TRBD1 (6 bases). V lost 3 bases, J lost 1 base, and 9 bases lay in between. Germline-derived CDR1 and CDR2 are LNHNV and YYDKDF (reference sequence). This CDR3 contains 14 residues. The CDR3 DNA is TGTGCCACCAGCAGGACAGGTCGCCAAGAGACCCAGTACTTC. It translates to CATSRTGRQETQYF. Looking up the rest from reference TRBV15 and TRBJ2-5 gives the full variable domain: DAMVIQNPRYQVTQFGKPVTLSCSQTLNHNVMYWYQQKSSQAPKLLFHYYDKDFNNEADTPDNFQSRRPNTSFCFLDIRSPGLGDTAMYLCATSRTGRQETQYFGPGTRLLVL.

The gene calls are TRBV5-1 and TRBJ2-7, with 7 bases fitting TRBD1. The CDR3 has 16 residues. V lost 4 bases, J lost 0 bases, and 10 bases stayed unmatched. In germline, CDR1 is SGHRS, CDR2 YFSETQ. The CDR3, as DNA: TGCGCCAGCAGCCCCAACCCGGGACAGAGCTCCTACGAGCAGTACTTC. Its protein product is CASSPNPGQSSYEQYF.

This clone was seen a handful of times. The V gene is TRBV12-5, the J gene TRBJ1-1; 7 bases are shared with TRBD1. Germline V gene sequence: CDR1 LGHNT, CDR2 FRNRAP. This CDR3 has 14 residues. J gave up 6 bases and V 1 base, and 5 bases lay outside the gene matches. The CDR3 loop reads CASGLEAGGSEAFF. In DNA form, the CDR3 reads TGTGCTAGTGGTTTGGAGGCAGGGGGGTCTGAAGCTTTCTTT.

The CDR3 DNA follows: TGTGCCAGCAGCGGACTTCACACCGGGGAGCTGTTTTTT. Encoded protein: CASSGLHTGELFF. The chain is built from TRBV27 and TRBJ2-2, with TRBD2 as a possible D gene (5 bases). Trimming took off 6 bases at V and 3 bases at J, with 8 bases between the two ends. Germline CDR1 and CDR2: MNHEY and SMNVEV (reference sequence). The CDR3 has 13 amino acids.

This rearrangement joins TRBV18 to TRBJ2-1; 11 bases align to TRBD2. The length of the CDR3 is 16 residues. After removal of 3 bases from V and 3 bases from J, the junction contained 4 bases not matched to a gene. Germline V CDR1 and CDR2: KGHSH, LQKENI. The CDR3 here is CASSPLAGGGYNEQFF. CDR3 nucleotides: TGTGCCAGCTCACCCCTAGCGGGAGGAGGCTACAATGAGCAGTTCTTC.